One and the same sample provided the 19 T cell receptor beta chains below, sequenced in a study of T-cell reconstitution after alpha-beta-depleted transplantation in children. Library preparation (for TCRbeta) was performed with unique molecular identifiers. TCRdb redid the calling of the PCR reads with MiXCR, one entry per CDR3 protein. This sample yields hundreds of thousands of distinct CDR3 sequences, of which 18% are seen a single time; 2.5% to 3.5% belongs to the top ten. The material was PBMCs from the stem cell graft donor, obtained from the stem cell graft. The source is a human donor who donated a stem cell graft to a child with acute lymphoblastic leukemia.

This clonotype was recorded a few times. The chain is built from TRBV6-8 and TRBJ2-2, with 10 bases lining up with TRBD2. The germline V gene encodes CDR1 MNHGY and CDR2 SAAAGT. CDR3 length: 19 amino acids. Trimming removed 5 bases from V and 5 bases from J; junction bases left unmatched: 17. As DNA, the CDR3 is TGTGCCAGCAGTCCTCTTGGACTAGCGGTCACGGTTGAGACCGGGGAGCTGTTTTTT. Residues: CASSPLGLAVTVETGELFF.

The V and J genes are TRBV2 and TRBJ2-7, with 7 bases lining up with TRBD1. The germline V gene has CDR1 SNHLY and CDR2 FYNNEI. The CDR3 consists of 14 residues. J lost 5 bases, V lost 4 bases, and 8 bases had no gene match. The CDR3 DNA follows: TGTGCCAGCAGTGTTTTAATAGGGGGCCACGAGCAGTACTTC. Protein sequence: CASSVLIGGHEQYF. Full variable domain (missing parts from reference TRBV2 and TRBJ2-7): EPEVTQTPSHQVTQMGQEVILRCVPISNHLYFYWYRQILGQKVEFLVSFYNNEISEKSEIFDDQFSVERPDGSNFTLKIRSTKLEDSAMYFCASSVLIGGHEQYFGPGTRLTVT.

This clonotype was seen more than once but under ten times. V gene TRBV4-1 combines with J gene TRBJ1-2, with D unresolved. The germline V and J ends were trimmed by 0 bases and 2 bases, with 7 bases remaining between them. The CDR3 runs to 14 residues. From germline, CDR1 is MGHRA and CDR2 YSYEKL. The CDR3: CASSQEKLNYGYTF. For the CDR3, the DNA is TGCGCCAGCAGCCAAGAAAAACTGAACTATGGCTACACCTTC.

This clonotype was detected a few times. V is TRBV3-1 and J is TRBJ2-4, with 12 bases fitting TRBD2. V lost 2 bases, J lost 0 bases, and 2 bases stayed unmatched. This CDR3 spans 17 amino acids. Germline-derived CDR1 and CDR2 are LGHDT and YNNKEL (reference sequence). The CDR3 spells CASSQRLAGVAKNIQYF. The CDR3 DNA reads as TGTGCCAGCAGCCAAAGACTAGCGGGAGTAGCCAAAAACATTCAGTACTTC.

The V call is TRBV10-3, the J call TRBJ2-7, with 8 positions matching TRBD2. The V segment lost 3 bases and the J segment 6 bases; nucleotides outside the gene matches: 7. The length of the CDR3 is 14 residues. Germline values: CDR1 ENHRY, CDR2 SYGVKD. CDR3 sequence: CAISEGTSGFEQYF. The DNA of the CDR3 is TGTGCCATCAGTGAAGGAACTAGCGGATTCGAGCAGTACTTC.

The chain recombines TRBV29-1 with TRBJ2-5; D is tentatively TRBD1 or TRBD2 (5 bases each). The germline V gene has CDR1 SQVTM and CDR2 ANQGSEA. The V and J ends lost 1 base and 5 bases respectively, with 11 bases between them. This CDR3 is built from 13 residues. CDR3: CSVEGGGRETQYF. The CDR3 nucleotides are TGCAGCGTTGAAGGTGGGGGTCGGGAGACCCAGTACTTC.

The rearrangement uses TRBV7-6 and TRBJ2-1; D possibly corresponds to TRBD1 (7 bases). V shed 10 bases and J shed 6 bases, with 19 bases lying between them. The germline gives CDR1 SGHVS, CDR2 FNYEAQ. The CDR3 is made up of 14 amino acids. As DNA, the CDR3 is TGTGCCACCTCGGAGGGTCCAGGGGGCAATGAGCAGTTCTTC. This sequence encodes CATSEGPGGNEQFF.

This clonotype has more than one count but fewer than ten. The chain has TRBV24-1 and TRBJ1-2, with D possibly being TRBD1 (6 bases). Germline V lookup: CDR1 KGHDR, CDR2 SFDVKD. This CDR3 has 17 residues. Trimming pared 4 bases from V and 2 bases from J, leaving 19 bases between. The CDR3 nucleotides are TGTGCCACCAGTGACTCAACGGGGACACTACAAAACTATGGCTACACCTTC. As protein: CATSDSTGTLQNYGYTF.

This clonotype was counted only a few times. The chain recombines TRBV6-1 with TRBJ2-1; 12 positions agree with TRBD2. The germline V gene encodes CDR1 MNHNS and CDR2 SASEGT. After removal of 6 bases from V and 6 bases from J, the junction contained 6 bases not matched to a gene. CDR3 length equals 15 residues. CDR3 amino acids: CASRGRTSGTNEQFF. Here the CDR3 DNA reads TGTGCCAGCAGGGGGCGGACTAGCGGGACCAATGAGCAGTTCTTC.

The sample holds a few counts of this clonotype. The chain carries TRBV29-1 and TRBJ2-2; D possibly corresponds to TRBD2 (6 bases). Germline values: CDR1 SQVTM, CDR2 ANQGSEA. This CDR3 is built from 14 residues. The germline V and J ends were trimmed by 6 bases and 0 bases, with 11 bases remaining between them. The CDR3 bases are TGCAGCGTATCCGGGACTCCGAACACCGGGGAGCTGTTTTTT. The encoded protein is CSVSGTPNTGELFF.

In DNA, the CDR3 is TGCGCCAGCAGCCCGGCCTCCCGGACGTACAATGAGCAGTTCTTC. It translates to CASSPASRTYNEQFF. V and J are TRBV5-1 and TRBJ2-1; D uncertain. This CDR3 has 15 amino acids. The V end was cut by 4 bases, the J end by 4 bases, with 15 bases between. Germline CDR1 SGHRS, CDR2 YFSETQ.

V and J are TRBV28 and TRBJ2-7; D may be TRBD1 (5 bases). The V gene lost 4 bases and the J gene lost 1 base, with 17 bases spanning the gap. The germline V gene has CDR1 MDHEN and CDR2 SYDVKM. This CDR3 region has 16 residues. CDR3 sequence: CASSYQTQKGSYEQYF. In DNA form, the CDR3 reads TGTGCCAGCAGTTATCAGACCCAAAAGGGGTCCTACGAGCAGTACTTC. The full variable domain, its missing parts supplied by reference TRBV28 and TRBJ2-7, is DVKVTQSSRYLVKRTGEKVFLECVQDMDHENMFWYRQDPGLGLRLIYFSYDVKMKEKGDIPEGYSVSREKKERFSLILESASTNQTSMYLCASSYQTQKGSYEQYFGPGTRLTVT.

The chain is built from TRBV12-3 or TRBV12-4 and TRBJ1-2, with TRBD1 matching 9 bases. The junction had 10 bases not matched to a gene; V was cut back by 0 bases and J by 8 bases. The length of the CDR3 is 16 residues. In nucleotides, the CDR3 is TGTGCCAGCAGTTTAGCGCTTGGGGACAGGGCAGACGGCTACACCTTC. Amino acid sequence: CASSLALGDRADGYTF.

This clonotype turned up a few times. Written as DNA, the CDR3 is TGTGCCAGTCAACCAGGAACGGGCGGCGAGCAGTTCTTC. Protein sequence: CASQPGTGGEQFF. V is TRBV9 and J is TRBJ2-1, with D unresolved. V shed 8 bases and J shed 10 bases, with 19 bases lying between them. The CDR3 has 13 amino acids. The germline CDR1 and CDR2 sequences are SGDLS and YYNGEE.

The rearrangement uses TRBV12-3 or TRBV12-4 and TRBJ2-5; 8 nucleotides line up with TRBD2. This CDR3 spans 15 amino acids. The J segment lost 5 bases and the V segment lost 2 bases, leaving 7 bases of the junction unmatched. CDR3 coding DNA: TGTGCCAGCAGTTTATGGGCTAGCGGGCGGGAGACCCAGTACTTC. As protein: CASSLWASGRETQYF.

V usage is TRBV6-1 and J usage is TRBJ2-7; D remains unclear. The CDR3 spans 13 residues. Trimming removed 4 bases from V and 0 bases from J, with 7 bases in between. Germline V gene data show CDR1 as MNHNS and CDR2 as SASEGT. The CDR3, as DNA: TGTGCCAGCAGTGGATCAGCCTCCTACGAGCAGTACTTC. Translation gives CASSGSASYEQYF.

This chain links TRBV7-3 with TRBJ2-7; 10 bases line up with TRBD2. CDR3 size: 16 residues. From germline, CDR1 is SGHTA and CDR2 FQGTGA. The trim removed 0 bases at V and 6 bases at J, leaving 8 bases unmatched. This CDR3 is CASSLTPGLAGVEQYF. The DNA for the CDR3 is TGTGCCAGCAGCTTAACGCCGGGGCTAGCGGGAGTCGAGCAGTACTTC.

This clonotype came up a few times. The chain joins TRBV12-3 or TRBV12-4 to TRBJ1-2; D is possibly TRBD1 (6 bases). The V and J ends lost 3 bases and 4 bases respectively, with 15 bases between them. CDR3 size: 15 residues. CDR3: CASSFLYRESYGYTF. In DNA form, the CDR3 reads TGTGCCAGCAGTTTTCTTTACAGGGAGTCCTATGGCTACACCTTC.

This clonotype has only a few counts. V and J are TRBV9 and TRBJ1-1; D remains unclear. V was clipped by 0 bases and J by 4 bases, with 10 bases between them. The germline CDR1 and CDR2 sequences are SGDLS and YYNGEE. The CDR3 runs to 14 residues. The chain's CDR3 is CASSVGGRSTEAFF. The CDR3 DNA follows: TGTGCCAGCAGCGTAGGAGGGAGGAGCACTGAAGCTTTCTTT.